This T cell receptor beta chain appears in the sequencing data of a study of cytomegalovirus exposure and HLA in healthy donors. This clone has only one observation. This PCR relied on a set of 60 Vbeta primers and 13 Jbeta primers. Assay used: immunoSEQ multiplex PCR; TCRdb lists only in-frame clones, some missing. The sample carries around 150,000 clones, roughly 80% recorded once. The length of the CDR3 is 16 residues. CDR1 KGHSH and CDR2 LQKENI come from the germline V gene. V lost 2 bases to trimming and J lost 2 bases; unmatched junction nucleotides: 3. This receptor was identified in a man aged 50 to 60 in good health and CMV-seropositive. Material: PBMCs. The V call is TRBV18, the J call TRBJ2-6; 7 bases align to TRBD1. The CDR3 reads CASSPDRVAGANVLTF. CDR3 nucleotides: TGTGCCAGCTCACCAGACAGGGTGGCTGGGGCCAACGTCCTGACTTTC.